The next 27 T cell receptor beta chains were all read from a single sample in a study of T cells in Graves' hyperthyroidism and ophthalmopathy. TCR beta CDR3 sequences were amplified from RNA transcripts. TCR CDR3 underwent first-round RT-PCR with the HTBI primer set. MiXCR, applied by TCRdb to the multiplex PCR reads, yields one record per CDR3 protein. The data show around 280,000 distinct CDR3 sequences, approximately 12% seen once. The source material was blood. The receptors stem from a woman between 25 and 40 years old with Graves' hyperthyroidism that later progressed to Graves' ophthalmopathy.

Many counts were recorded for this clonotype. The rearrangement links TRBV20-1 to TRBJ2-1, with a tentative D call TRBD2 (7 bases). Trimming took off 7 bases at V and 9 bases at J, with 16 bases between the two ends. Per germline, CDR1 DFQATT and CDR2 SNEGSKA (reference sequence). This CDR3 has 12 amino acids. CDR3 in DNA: TGCAGTGGGGGGGGCCTGATCGGTGAGCAGTTCTTC. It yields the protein CSGGGLIGEQFF.

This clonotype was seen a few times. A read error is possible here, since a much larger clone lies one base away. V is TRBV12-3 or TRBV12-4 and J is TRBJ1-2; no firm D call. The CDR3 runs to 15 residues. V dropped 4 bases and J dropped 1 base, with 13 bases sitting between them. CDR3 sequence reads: CASSSQRAFNYGYTF. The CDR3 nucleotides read TGTGCCAGCAGTTCTCAGAGGGCCTTTAACTATGGCTACACCTTC.

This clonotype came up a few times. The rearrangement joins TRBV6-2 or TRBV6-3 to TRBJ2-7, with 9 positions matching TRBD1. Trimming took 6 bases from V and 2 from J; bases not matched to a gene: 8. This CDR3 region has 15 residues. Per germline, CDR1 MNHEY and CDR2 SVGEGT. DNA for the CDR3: TGTGCCAGCAGCTTCGTCGGGACAGGGCCCTACGAGCAGTACTTC. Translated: CASSFVGTGPYEQYF.

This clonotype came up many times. As DNA, the CDR3 is TGCAGCGTTGGTCATGAGCAGTTCTTC. Protein sequence: CSVGHEQFF. The chain carries TRBV29-1 and TRBJ2-1; D uncertain. Germline lookup yields CDR1 SQVTM and CDR2 ANQGSEA. The ends were cut back, 4 bases at V and 8 bases at J, with 3 bases in the middle. The CDR3 is made up of 9 amino acids.

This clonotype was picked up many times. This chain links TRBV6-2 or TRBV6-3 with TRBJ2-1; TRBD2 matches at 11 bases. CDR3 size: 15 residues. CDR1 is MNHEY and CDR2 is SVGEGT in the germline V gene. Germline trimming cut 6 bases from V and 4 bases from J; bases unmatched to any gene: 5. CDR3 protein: CASRLLAGVYNEQFF. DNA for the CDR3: TGTGCCAGCAGATTACTAGCGGGAGTGTACAATGAGCAGTTCTTC.

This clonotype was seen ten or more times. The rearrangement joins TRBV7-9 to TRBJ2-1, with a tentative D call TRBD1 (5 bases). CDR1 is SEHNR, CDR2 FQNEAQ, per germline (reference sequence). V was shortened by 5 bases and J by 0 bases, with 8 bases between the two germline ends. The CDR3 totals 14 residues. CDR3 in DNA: TGTGCCAGCAGCCCTAGGGGCTCCTACAATGAGCAGTTCTTC. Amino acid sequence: CASSPRGSYNEQFF.

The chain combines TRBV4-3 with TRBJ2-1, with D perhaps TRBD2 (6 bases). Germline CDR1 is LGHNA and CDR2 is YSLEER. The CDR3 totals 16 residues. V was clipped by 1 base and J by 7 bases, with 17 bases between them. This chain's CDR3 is CASSQVFSGAYNEQFF. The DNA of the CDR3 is TGCGCCAGCAGCCAAGTTTTTAGCGGAGCTTATAATGAGCAGTTCTTC.

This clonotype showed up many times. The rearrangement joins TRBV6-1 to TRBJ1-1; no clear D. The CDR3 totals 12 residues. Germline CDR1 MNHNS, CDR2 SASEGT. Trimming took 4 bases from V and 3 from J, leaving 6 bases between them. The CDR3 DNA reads TGTGCCAGCAGTGGGCTTTACACTGAAGCTTTCTTT. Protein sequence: CASSGLYTEAFF.

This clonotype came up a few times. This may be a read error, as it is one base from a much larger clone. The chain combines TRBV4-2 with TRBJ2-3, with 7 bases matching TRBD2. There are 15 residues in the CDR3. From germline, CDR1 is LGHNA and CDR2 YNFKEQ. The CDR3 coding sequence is TGTGTCAGCAGCCAAGCCGGGACTAACACAGATACGCAGTATTTT. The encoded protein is CVSSQAGTNTDTQYF.

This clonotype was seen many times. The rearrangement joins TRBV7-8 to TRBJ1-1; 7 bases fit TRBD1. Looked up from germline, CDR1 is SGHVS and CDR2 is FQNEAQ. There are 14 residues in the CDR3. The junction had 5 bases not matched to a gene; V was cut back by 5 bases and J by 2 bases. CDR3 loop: CASSGYRGNTEAFF. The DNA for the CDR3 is TGTGCCAGCAGCGGCTACAGGGGTAACACTGAAGCTTTCTTT.

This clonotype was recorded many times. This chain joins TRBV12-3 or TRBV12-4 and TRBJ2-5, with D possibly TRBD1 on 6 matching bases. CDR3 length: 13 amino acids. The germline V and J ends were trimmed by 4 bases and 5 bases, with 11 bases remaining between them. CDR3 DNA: TGTGCCAGCAGTTATACAGGGACGGAGACCCAGTACTTC. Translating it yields CASSYTGTETQYF.

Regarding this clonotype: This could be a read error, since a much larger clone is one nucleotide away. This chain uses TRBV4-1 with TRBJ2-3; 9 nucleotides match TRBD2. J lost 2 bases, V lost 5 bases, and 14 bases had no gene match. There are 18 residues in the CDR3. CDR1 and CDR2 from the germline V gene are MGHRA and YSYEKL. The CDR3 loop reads CASSTPGGLAGATDTQYF. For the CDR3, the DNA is TGCGCCAGCAGCACCCCAGGCGGATTAGCGGGAGCCACAGATACGCAGTATTTT.

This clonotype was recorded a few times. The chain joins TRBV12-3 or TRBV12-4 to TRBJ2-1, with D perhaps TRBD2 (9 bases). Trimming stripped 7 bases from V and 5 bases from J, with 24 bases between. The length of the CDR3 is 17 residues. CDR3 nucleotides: TGTGCCAGCACGGACAGGGTTGGGGTAGCGGGAGACAATGAGCAGTTCTTC. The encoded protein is CASTDRVGVAGDNEQFF.

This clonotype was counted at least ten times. The CDR3 coding sequence is TGTGCCACCTGGGACAGGGCGAAGTTTGGGAACAATGAGCAGTTCTTC. Translating it yields CATWDRAKFGNNEQFF. J is TRBJ2-1 and V is TRBV28, with TRBD1 identical over 9 bases. Trimming at V came to 10 bases and at J to 5 bases, leaving 15 bases not matched to a gene. CDR1 and CDR2 (germline): MDHEN, SYDVKM. The CDR3 runs 16 residues.

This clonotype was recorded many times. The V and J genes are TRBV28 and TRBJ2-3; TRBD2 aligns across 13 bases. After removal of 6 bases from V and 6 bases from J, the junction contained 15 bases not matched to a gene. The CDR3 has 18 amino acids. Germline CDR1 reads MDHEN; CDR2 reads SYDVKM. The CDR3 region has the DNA TGTGCCAGCAGAAGACTAGCGGGAGGACGCACCCCCTTGGATACGCAGTATTTT. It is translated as CASRRLAGGRTPLDTQYF.

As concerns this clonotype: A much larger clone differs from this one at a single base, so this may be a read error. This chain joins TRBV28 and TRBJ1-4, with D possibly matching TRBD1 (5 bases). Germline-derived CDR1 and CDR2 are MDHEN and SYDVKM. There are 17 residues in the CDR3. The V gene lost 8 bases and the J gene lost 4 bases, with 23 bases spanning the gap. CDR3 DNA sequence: TGTGCCAGCCTCTCTAACATTATGAGACAGCTTAATGAAAAACTGTTTTTT. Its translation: CASLSNIMRQLNEKLFF.

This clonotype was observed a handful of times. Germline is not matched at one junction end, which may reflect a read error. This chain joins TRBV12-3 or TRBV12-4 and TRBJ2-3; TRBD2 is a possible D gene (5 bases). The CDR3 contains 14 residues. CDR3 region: CASRLEGIADTQYF. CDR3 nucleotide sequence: TGTGCCAGCAGGTTAGAGGGTATAGCAGATACGCAGTATTTT.

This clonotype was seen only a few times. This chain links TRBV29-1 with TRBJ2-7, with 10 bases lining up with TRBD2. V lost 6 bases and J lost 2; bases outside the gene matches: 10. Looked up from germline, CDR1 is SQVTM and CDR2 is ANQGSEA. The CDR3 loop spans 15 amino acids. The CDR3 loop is CSVVGASGSPYEQYF. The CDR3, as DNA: TGCAGCGTGGTAGGTGCTAGCGGGAGCCCCTACGAGCAGTACTTC.

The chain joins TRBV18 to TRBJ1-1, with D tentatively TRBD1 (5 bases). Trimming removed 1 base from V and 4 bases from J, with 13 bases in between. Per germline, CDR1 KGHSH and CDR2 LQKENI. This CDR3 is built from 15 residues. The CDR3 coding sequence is TGTGCCAGCTCACCACTATGGGGGGATCGCACTGAAGCTTTCTTT. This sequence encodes CASSPLWGDRTEAFF.

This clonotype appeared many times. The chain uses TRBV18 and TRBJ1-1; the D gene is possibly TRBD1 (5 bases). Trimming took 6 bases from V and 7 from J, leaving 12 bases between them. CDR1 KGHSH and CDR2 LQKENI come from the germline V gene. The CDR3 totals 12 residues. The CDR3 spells CASSVGAGEAFF. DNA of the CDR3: TGTGCCAGCTCGGTTGGGGCAGGTGAAGCTTTCTTT.

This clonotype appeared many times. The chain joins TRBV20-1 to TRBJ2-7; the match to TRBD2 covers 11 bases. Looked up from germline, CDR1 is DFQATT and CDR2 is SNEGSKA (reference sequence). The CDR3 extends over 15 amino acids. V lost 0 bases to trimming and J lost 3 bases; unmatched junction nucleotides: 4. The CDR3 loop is CSARDHGTSGYEQYF. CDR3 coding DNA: TGCAGTGCTAGAGATCACGGGACTAGCGGCTACGAGCAGTACTTC.

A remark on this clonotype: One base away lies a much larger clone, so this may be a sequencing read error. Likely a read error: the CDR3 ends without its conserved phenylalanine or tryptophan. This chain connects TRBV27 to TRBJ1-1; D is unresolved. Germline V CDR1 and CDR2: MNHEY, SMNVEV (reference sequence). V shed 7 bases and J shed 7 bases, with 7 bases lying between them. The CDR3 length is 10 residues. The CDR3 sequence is CASTLHEAFL. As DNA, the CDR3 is TGTGCCAGCACCCTCCATGAAGCTTTCCTT.

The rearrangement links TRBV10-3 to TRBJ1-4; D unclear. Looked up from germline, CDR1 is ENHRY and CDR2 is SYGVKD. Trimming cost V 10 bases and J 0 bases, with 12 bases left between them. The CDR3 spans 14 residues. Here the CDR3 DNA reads TGTGCCACGGCGGCCGGGTCAACTAATGAAAAACTGTTTTTT. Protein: CATAAGSTNEKLFF.

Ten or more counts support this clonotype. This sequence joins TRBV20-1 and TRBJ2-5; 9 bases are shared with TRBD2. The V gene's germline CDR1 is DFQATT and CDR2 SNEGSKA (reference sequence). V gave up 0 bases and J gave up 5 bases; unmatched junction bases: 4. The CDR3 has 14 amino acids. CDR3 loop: CSAREGLAGETQYF. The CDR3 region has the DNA TGCAGTGCTAGAGAGGGACTAGCCGGGGAGACCCAGTACTTC.

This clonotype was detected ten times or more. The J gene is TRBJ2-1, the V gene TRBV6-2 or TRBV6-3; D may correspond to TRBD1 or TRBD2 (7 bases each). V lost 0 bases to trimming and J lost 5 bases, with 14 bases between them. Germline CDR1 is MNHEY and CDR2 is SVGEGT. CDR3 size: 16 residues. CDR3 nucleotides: TGTGCCAGCAGTTACTCTGCCAGGGGGGGAAACAATGAGCAGTTCTTC. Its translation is CASSYSARGGNNEQFF.

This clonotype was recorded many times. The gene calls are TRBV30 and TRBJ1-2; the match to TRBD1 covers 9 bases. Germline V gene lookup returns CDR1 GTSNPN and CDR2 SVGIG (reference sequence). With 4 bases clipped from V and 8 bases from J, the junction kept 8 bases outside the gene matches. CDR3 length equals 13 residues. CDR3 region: CAWTTGGLGGYTF. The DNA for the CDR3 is TGTGCCTGGACTACAGGGGGCCTAGGAGGCTACACCTTC.

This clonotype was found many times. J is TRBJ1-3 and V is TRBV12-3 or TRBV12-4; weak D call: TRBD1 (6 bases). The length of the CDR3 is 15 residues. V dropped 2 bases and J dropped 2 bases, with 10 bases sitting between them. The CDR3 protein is CASSLLGAAGNTIYF. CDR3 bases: TGTGCCAGCAGTTTACTGGGGGCGGCTGGAAACACCATATATTTT.